This TCR beta chain emerged from a study of T cells in Graves' hyperthyroidism and ophthalmopathy. Graves' hyperthyroidism without ophthalmopathy progression within 18 months was termed stable. Hyperthyroidism had been newly diagnosed in patients aged 18 to 65, and its duration was under 2 months. There were TCR beta CDR3 regions amplified from RNA transcripts. With the HTBI primer set, the TCR CDR3 went through a first round of RT-PCR. TCRdb re-analysed the multiplex PCR reads in MiXCR, keeping a single row per CDR3 protein. This sample has fewer than 600,000 distinct CDR3 sequences, with around 13% found just once. Germline V gives CDR1 MDHEN, CDR2 SYDVKM. Trimming took off 6 bases at V and 6 bases at J, with 27 bases between the two ends. CDR3 length equals 18 residues.

The sequence was collected from a woman between 35 and 50 years old with Graves' hyperthyroidism. The gene calls are TRBV28 and TRBJ2-1; D might be TRBD1 or TRBD2, each matching 8 bases. Input material: blood. CDR3 loop: CASRLRQGNGRALNEQFF. The CDR3, as DNA: TGTGCCAGCAGGCTAAGACAGGGGAACGGGAGGGCCCTCAATGAGCAGTTCTTC. Based on the CDR3 plus reference TRBV28 and TRBJ2-1, the full variable domain is DVKVTQSSRYLVKRTGEKVFLECVQDMDHENMFWYRQDPGLGLRLIYFSYDVKMKEKGDIPEGYSVSREKKERFSLILESASTNQTSMYLCASRLRQGNGRALNEQFFGPGTRLTVL.